This T cell receptor (beta chain) emerged from a study of human T cells and chemical hapten exposure. About the study: Upper inner arm skin measuring about 2 cm by about 2 cm received 2% DPC for sensitization. Study conclusions and caveats: No shift was seen in TCRs above 1 in 1000 frequency with DPC sensitization.

TCRdb analysed the RACE reads with MiXCR anew, one entry per CDR3 protein. The repertoire holds approximately 160,000 distinct CDR3 sequences, with about a quarter as singletons. The sample holds a few counts of this clonotype. Its target is unknown. Time point meaning: patch test 3, about 24 weeks after DPC sensitization. Documented treatment: therapeutic diphenylcyclopropenone sensitization with weekly scalp DPC. Blood sampling preceded each patch test application. The V gene's germline CDR1 is SQVTM and CDR2 ANQGSEA. V was shortened by 4 bases and J by 7 bases, with 7 bases between the two germline ends. This CDR3 spans 11 amino acids.

The chain has TRBV29-1 and TRBJ2-2; the D is unclear. This sample comprised whole blood, obtained in connection with sensitization to the hapten diphenylcyclopropenone (DPC). The clonotype comes from a woman in her late teens or twenties with alopecia areata. Some clones in this sample may be carry-over from other donors' samples. The CDR3 protein is CSVAHHGELFF. CDR3 sequence (DNA): TGCAGCGTTGCCCATCACGGGGAGCTGTTTTTT.